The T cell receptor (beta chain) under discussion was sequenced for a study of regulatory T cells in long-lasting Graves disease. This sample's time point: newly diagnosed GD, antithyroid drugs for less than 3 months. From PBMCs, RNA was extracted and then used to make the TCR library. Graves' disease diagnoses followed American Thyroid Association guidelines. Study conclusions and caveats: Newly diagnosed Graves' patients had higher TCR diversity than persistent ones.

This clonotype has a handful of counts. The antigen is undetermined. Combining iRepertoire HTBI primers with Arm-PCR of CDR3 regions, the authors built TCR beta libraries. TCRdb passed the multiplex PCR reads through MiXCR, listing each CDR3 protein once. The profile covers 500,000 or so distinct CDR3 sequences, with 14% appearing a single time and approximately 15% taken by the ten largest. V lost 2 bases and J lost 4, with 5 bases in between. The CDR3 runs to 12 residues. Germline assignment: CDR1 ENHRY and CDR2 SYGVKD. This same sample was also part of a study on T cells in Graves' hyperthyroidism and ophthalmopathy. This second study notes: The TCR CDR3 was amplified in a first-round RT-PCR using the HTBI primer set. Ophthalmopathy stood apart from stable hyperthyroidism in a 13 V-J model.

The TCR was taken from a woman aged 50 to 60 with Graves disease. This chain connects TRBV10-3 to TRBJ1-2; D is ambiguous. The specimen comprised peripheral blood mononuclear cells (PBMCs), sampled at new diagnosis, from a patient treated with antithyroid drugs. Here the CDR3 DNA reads TGTGCCATCAGTGAGGGCCTCTATGGCTACACCTTC. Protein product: CAISEGLYGYTF.